A single sample gave rise to the 6 T cell receptor beta chains below, sequenced in a study of shared clonotypes between healthy human individuals. The table came from immunoSEQ multiplex PCR; TCRdb's copy has only in-frame clones and leaves some out. Of about a million clones in the sample, approximately 80% are singletons; the top ten hold 0.89%. The specimen sequenced was memory CD4+ T cells from PBMCs. Subset denoted: CD45RA-negative fraction. The receptors derive from a young man in good health. Some clones in this sample may be carry-over from other donors' samples.

V gene TRBV7-6 combines with J gene TRBJ2-3, with 9 nucleotides matching TRBD2. Looked up from germline, CDR1 is SGHVS and CDR2 is FNYEAQ. The CDR3 is made up of 17 amino acids. The V and J ends lost 2 bases and 2 bases, in that order; junction bases with no gene match: 8. The CDR3 spells CASSLTSGLANTDTQYF. DNA of the CDR3: TGTGCCAGCAGCTTAACCTCGGGACTAGCTAACACAGATACGCAGTATTTT.

This clone is a singleton in its sample. The genes are TRBV29-1 and TRBJ2-3; TRBD2 is a possible D gene (5 bases). CDR1 and CDR2 from the germline V gene are SQVTM and ANQGSEA. V was pared by 6 bases and J by 4 bases, with 17 bases between. The CDR3 sequence is 14 residues long. CDR3 nucleotides: TGCAGCGTCGATGAGAGGGCGTTCGCAGATACGCAGTATTTT. Protein product: CSVDERAFADTQYF.

To note about this clone: This likely reflects a read error, since a far larger clone is one base away. The sample holds other DNA sequences that translate to the same CDR3. The rearrangement joins TRBV12-2 to TRBJ2-2; TRBD2, the table's D call, lacks a check against the DNA. TRBV12-2 is a listed pseudogene. The CDR3 contains 16 residues. The CDR3 reads CASRSRLAGATGELFF. The CDR3 DNA is TGTGCAAGTCGCTCAAGGCTAGCGGGGGCCACCGGGGAGCTGTTTTTT.

The genes are TRBV11-2 and TRBJ2-7, with 12 positions matching TRBD1. The V gene end was trimmed by 5 bases and the J gene end by 6 bases; junction bases not matched to a gene: 8. This CDR3 has 15 amino acids. Germline CDR1 reads SGHAT; CDR2 reads FQNNGV. Here the CDR3 DNA reads TGTGCCAGCAGCCGTCCGGGACAGGGGGCTGGCGAGCAGTACTTC. It codes for CASSRPGQGAGEQYF.

V and J are TRBV28 and TRBJ2-7, with TRBD2 matching over 9 bases. Per the germline V gene, CDR1 is MDHEN and CDR2 is SYDVKM. The V segment lost 7 bases and the J segment 5 bases; nucleotides outside the gene matches: 12. This CDR3 spans 15 amino acids. This chain's CDR3 is CASIPPSGNLHEQYF. CDR3 nucleotides: TGTGCCAGCATCCCTCCTAGCGGGAATCTCCACGAGCAGTACTTC.

V is TRBV25-1 and J is TRBJ2-1; D is possibly TRBD2 (6 bases). V shed 6 bases and J shed 4 bases, with 13 bases lying between them. This CDR3 region has 14 residues. The V gene's germline CDR1 is MGHDK and CDR2 SYGVNS. The CDR3, as DNA: TGTGCCAGCAGAGATAGCGGAAGTTACAATGAGCAGTTCTTC. Amino acid sequence: CASRDSGSYNEQFF.